This T cell receptor beta chain was documented in a study of blood T cell repertoires in COVID-19. Study in general: PBMCs, B-cell-depleted T cells, or T cells provided the cDNA or gDNA that made up the material.

The assay was immunoSEQ multiplex PCR, and TCRdb's table has in-frame clones only and misses some. The sample contains approximately 350,000 clones, 80% to 85% of which appear only once. V lost 1 base, J lost 5 bases, and 17 bases lay in between. This CDR3 has 16 residues. CDR1 MGHRA and CDR2 YSYEKL come from the germline V gene. Clinical history reported by participants formed the basis on which cohorts were assigned. The sample taken for sequencing was PBMCs or T cells enriched from blood (not recorded which). This chain connects TRBV4-1 to TRBJ1-1, with TRBD1 as a possible D gene (6 bases). The clonotype was recovered from a woman between 50 and 59 years old who had recovered from COVID-19. The CDR3 DNA is TGCGCCAGCAGCCAAGTTGGGGGGGGGCGATGGACTGAAGCTTTCTTT. The encoded protein is CASSQVGGGRWTEAFF.